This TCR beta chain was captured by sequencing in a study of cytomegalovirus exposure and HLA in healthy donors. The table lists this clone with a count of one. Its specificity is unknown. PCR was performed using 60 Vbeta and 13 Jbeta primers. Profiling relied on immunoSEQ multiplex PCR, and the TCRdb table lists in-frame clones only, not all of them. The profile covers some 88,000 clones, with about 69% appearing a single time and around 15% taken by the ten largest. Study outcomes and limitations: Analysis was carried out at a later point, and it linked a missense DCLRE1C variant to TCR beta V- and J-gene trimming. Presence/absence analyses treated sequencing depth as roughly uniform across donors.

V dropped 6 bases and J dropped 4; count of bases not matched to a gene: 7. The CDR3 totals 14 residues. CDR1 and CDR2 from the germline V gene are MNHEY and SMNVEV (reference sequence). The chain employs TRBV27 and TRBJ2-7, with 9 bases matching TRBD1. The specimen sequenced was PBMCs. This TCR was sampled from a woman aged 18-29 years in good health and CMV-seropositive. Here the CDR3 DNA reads TGTGCCAGCAGCGCCGGGACAGGGAAATACGAGCAGTACTTC. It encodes CASSAGTGKYEQYF.